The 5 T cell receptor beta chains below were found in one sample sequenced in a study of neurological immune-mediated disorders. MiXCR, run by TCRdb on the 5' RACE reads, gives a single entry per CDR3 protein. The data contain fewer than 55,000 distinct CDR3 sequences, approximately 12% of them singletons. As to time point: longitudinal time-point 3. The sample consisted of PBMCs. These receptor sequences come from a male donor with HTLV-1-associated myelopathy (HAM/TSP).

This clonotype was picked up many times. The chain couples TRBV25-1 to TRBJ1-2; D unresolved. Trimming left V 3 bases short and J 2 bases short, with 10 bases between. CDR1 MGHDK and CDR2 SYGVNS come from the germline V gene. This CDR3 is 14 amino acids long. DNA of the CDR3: TGTGCCAGCAGTGATTCGACGGAGAACTATGGCTACACCTTC. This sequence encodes CASSDSTENYGYTF.

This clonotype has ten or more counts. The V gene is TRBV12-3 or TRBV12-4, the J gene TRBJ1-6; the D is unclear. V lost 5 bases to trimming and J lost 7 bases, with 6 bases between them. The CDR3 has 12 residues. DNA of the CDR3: TGTGCCAGCAGTGCACTAAATTCACCCCTCCACTTT. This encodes CASSALNSPLHF.

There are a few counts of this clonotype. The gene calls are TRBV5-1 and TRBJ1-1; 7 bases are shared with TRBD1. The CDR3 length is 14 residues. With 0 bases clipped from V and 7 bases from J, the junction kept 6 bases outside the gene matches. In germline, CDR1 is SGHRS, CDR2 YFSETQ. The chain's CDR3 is CASSLAGTENEAFF. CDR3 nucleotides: TGCGCCAGCAGCTTGGCCGGGACAGAAAATGAAGCTTTCTTT.

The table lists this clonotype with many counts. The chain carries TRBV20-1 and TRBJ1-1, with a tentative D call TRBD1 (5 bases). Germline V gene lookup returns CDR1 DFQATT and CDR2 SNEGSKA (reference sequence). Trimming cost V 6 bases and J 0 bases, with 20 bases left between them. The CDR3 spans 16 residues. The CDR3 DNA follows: TGCAGTGCGGATGCGGGGGTCACTTCAATGAACACTGAAGCTTTCTTT. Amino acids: CSADAGVTSMNTEAFF.

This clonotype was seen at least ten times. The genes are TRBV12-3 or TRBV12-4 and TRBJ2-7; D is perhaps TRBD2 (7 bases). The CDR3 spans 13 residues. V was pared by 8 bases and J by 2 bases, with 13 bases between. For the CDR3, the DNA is TGTGCCAGCGGGAGGGGGTTTACCTACGAGCAGTACTTC. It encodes CASGRGFTYEQYF.